This T cell receptor beta chain was sequenced for a study of T cells in Graves' hyperthyroidism and ophthalmopathy. Regions amplified from RNA transcripts were the TCR beta CDR3 regions. During a first-round RT-PCR of the TCR CDR3, the HTBI primer set was used. From the multiplex PCR reads, TCRdb called clonotypes with MiXCR, one entry per CDR3 protein. Of about 590,000 distinct CDR3 sequences in the sample, approximately 14% were seen once. V gave up 7 bases and J gave up 2 bases; unmatched junction bases: 6. Germline values: CDR1 PRHDT, CDR2 FYEKMQ (reference sequence). The CDR3 spans 16 residues. Sequenced material: blood. The chain uses TRBV13 and TRBJ2-1, with TRBD2 matching over 12 bases. This receptor was obtained from a woman aged 18-29 years with Graves' ophthalmopathy. This CDR3 reads CASKKTSGRPYNEQFF. In DNA, the CDR3 is TGTGCCAGCAAGAAGACTAGCGGGAGACCCTACAATGAGCAGTTCTTC.